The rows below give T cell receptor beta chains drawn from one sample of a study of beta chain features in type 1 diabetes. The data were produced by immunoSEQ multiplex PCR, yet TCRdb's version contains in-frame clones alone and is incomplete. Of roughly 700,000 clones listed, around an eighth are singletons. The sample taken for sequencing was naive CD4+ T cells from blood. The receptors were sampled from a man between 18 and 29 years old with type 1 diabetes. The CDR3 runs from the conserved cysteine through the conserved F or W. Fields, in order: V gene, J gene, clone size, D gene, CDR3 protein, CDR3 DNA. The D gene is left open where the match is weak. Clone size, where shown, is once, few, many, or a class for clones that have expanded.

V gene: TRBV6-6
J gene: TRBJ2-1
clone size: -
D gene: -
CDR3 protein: CASSRGRFSSYNEQFF
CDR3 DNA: TGTGCCAGCAGCAGGGGGAGGTTCAGCTCCTACAATGAGCAGTTCTTC

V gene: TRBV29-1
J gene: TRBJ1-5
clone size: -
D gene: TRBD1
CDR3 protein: CSAGQGDQPQHF
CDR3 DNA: TGCAGCGCCGGACAGGGGGATCAGCCCCAGCATTTT

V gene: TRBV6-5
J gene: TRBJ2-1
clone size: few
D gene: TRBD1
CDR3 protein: CASSRSGTAFNEQFF
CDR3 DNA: TGTGCCAGCAGCCGCTCGGGGACAGCATTCAATGAGCAGTTCTTC

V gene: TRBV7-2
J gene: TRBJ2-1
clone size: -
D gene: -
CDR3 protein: CASSLAGGLYNEQFF
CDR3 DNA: TGTGCCAGCAGCTTAGCGGGGGGGCTGTACAATGAGCAGTTCTTC

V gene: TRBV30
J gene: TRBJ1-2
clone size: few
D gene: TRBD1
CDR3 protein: CAWSGVTGSSGYTF
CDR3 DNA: TGTGCCTGGAGTGGCGTGACAGGGAGTTCTGGCTACACCTTC

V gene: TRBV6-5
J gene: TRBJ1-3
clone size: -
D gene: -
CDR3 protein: CASSYFPGSSGNTIYF
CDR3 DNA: TGTGCCAGCAGTTACTTTCCAGGCTCCTCTGGAAACACCATATATTTT

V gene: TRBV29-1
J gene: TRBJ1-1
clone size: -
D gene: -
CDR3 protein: CSVRDGNTEAFF
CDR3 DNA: TGCAGCGTCCGGGACGGGAACACTGAAGCTTTCTTT

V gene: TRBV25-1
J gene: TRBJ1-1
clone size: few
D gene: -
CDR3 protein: CASNRDNYEAFF
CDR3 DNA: TGTGCCAGCAACCGGGACAACTATGAAGCTTTCTTT

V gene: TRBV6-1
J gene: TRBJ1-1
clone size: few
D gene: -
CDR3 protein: CASSIDSQNTEAFF
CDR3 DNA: TGTGCCAGCAGTATCGACAGCCAGAACACTGAAGCTTTCTTT

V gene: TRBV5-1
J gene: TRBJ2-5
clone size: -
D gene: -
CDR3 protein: CASRETSQGTQYF
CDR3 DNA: TGCGCCAGCAGGGAGACATCACAAGGGACCCAGTACTTC

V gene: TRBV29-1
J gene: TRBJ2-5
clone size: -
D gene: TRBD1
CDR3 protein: CSARDSGGETQYF
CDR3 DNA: TGCAGCGCTAGGGACAGCGGTGGAGAGACCCAGTACTTC

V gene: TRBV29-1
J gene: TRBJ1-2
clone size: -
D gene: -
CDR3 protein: CSTSGGARYGYTF
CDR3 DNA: TGCAGCACCTCGGGGGGGGCGAGGTATGGCTACACCTTC

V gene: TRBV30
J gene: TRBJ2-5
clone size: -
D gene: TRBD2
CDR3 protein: CAWSEGLAGWEETQYF
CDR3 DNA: TGTGCCTGGAGCGAAGGGCTAGCGGGGTGGGAAGAGACCCAGTACTTC

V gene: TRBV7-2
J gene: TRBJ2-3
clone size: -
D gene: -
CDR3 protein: CASSLWPGGADTQYF
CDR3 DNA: TGTGCCAGCAGCTTATGGCCAGGAGGCGCAGATACGCAGTATTTT

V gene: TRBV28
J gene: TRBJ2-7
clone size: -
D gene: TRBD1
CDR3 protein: CASYTPTGVSYEQYF
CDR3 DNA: TGTGCCAGCTATACCCCCACAGGGGTCAGCTACGAGCAGTACTTC

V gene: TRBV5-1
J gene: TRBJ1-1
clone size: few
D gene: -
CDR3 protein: CASSLGRTEAFF
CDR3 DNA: TGCGCCAGCAGCTTGGGGCGGACTGAAGCTTTCTTT

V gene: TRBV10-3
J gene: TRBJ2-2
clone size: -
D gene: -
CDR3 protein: CAIRAGATRTGELFF
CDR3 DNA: TGTGCCATCAGGGCCGGGGCTACGAGAACCGGGGAGCTGTTTTTT

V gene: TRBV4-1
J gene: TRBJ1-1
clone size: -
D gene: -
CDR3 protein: CASSHTGGQVWTEAFF
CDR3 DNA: TGCGCCAGCAGCCACACGGGGGGGCAGGTTTGGACTGAAGCTTTCTTT

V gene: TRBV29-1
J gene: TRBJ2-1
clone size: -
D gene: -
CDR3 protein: CSVVVSSYNEQFF
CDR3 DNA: TGCAGCGTTGTCGTCTCATCCTACAATGAGCAGTTCTTC

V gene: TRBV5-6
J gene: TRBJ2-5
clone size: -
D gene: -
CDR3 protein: CASSQWAGQETQYF
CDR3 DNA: TGTGCCAGCAGCCAATGGGCAGGCCAAGAGACCCAGTACTTC

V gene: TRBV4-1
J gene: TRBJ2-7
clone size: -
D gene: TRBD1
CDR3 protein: CASSQGGLGQGIYEQYF
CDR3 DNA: TGCGCCAGCAGCCAAGGGGGTCTAGGACAGGGTATCTACGAGCAGTACTTC

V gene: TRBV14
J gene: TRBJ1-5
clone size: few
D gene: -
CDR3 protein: CASSQEWDTRGFNQPQHF
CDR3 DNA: TGTGCCAGCAGCCAAGAGTGGGACACGAGGGGTTTCAATCAGCCCCAGCATTTT

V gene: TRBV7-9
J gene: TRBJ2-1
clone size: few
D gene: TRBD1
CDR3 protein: CASSDRTGLGNEQFF
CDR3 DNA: TGTGCCAGCAGCGATCGGACAGGGTTGGGGAATGAGCAGTTCTTC

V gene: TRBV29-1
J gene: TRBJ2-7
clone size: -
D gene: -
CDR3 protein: CSVEELGRGTYEQYF
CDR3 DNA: TGCAGCGTTGAAGAACTCGGAAGGGGAACCTACGAGCAGTACTTC

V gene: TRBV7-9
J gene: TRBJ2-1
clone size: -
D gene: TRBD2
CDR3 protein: CASSSGLANEQFF
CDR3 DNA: TGTGCCAGCAGCTCTGGACTAGCGAATGAGCAGTTCTTC

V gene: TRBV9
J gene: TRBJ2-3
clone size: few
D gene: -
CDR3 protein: CASSVPQGSTDTQYF
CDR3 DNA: TGTGCCAGCAGCGTACCCCAGGGGAGCACAGATACGCAGTATTTT

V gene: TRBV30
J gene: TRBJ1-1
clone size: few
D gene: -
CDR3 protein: CAWSGGPNTEAFF
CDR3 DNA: TGTGCCTGGAGTGGGGGACCGAACACTGAAGCTTTCTTT

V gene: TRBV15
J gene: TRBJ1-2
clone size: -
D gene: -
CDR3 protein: CATTPGDDWALYGYTF
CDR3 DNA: TGTGCCACCACCCCAGGAGATGATTGGGCTCTTTATGGCTACACCTTC

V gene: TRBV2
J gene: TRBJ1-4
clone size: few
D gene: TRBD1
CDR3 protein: CATHRGLNEKLFF
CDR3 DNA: TGTGCCACCCACAGGGGTCTTAATGAAAAACTGTTTTTT